Each of the 25 T cell receptor beta chains below was sequenced from the same sample in a study of blood T cells in healthy people across ages (dated by TCRdb to about 2015). Receptor libraries were prepared by 5' RACE. The run used an Illumina HiSeq 2500. The second PCR ran for roughly 7 to 12 cycles and used a J-beta primer mix along with a sample-barcoded 5' primer. The public reads were quality trimmed at Q25 with fastp and then assembled into clones with MiXCR by TCRdb, keeping productive beta chains. One record per CDR3 amino acid sequence lists the most common genes and DNA. The sample records about 570,000 distinct CDR3 sequences, 27% of which are singletons. About 18% of the sample lies in the top ten. Sequenced: blood. These receptors were collected from a woman in her 70s in good health.

This clonotype was counted between two and nine times. Written as DNA, the CDR3 is TGTGCCAGCAGCTCGCGGCGCCACGAGCAGTACTTC. This encodes CASSSRRHEQYF. The chain combines TRBV7-2 with TRBJ2-7, with D hard to call. Germline values: CDR1 SGHTA, CDR2 FQGNSA. V shed 4 bases and J shed 5 bases, with 9 bases lying between them. This CDR3 spans 12 amino acids.

The V and J genes are TRBV3-1 and TRBJ2-2, with 8 bases aligning to TRBD1. CDR1 and CDR2 from the germline V gene are LGHDT and YNNKEL (reference sequence). This CDR3 contains 14 residues. V shed 6 bases and J 9 bases; nucleotides not matched to a gene: 9. DNA of the CDR3: TGTGCCAGCAGTCGCATCGACAGGGGAAGGGAGCTGTTTTTT. Translating it yields CASSRIDRGRELFF.

This rearrangement joins TRBV7-2 to TRBJ1-2; perhaps TRBD1 as D (5 bases). Trimming removed 7 bases from V and 8 bases from J, with 17 bases in between. In germline, CDR1 is SGHTA, CDR2 FQGNSA. The CDR3 totals 13 residues. CDR3 loop: CASTLWGEAGYTF. The CDR3, as DNA: TGTGCCAGCACCCTGTGGGGGGAGGCAGGCTACACCTTC.

This clonotype was observed a few times. This chain links TRBV6-1 with TRBJ1-1; a possible D gene is TRBD1 (6 bases). Germline assignment: CDR1 MNHNS and CDR2 SASEGT. The CDR3 length is 13 residues. V lost 0 bases, J lost 11 bases, and 13 bases lay in between. This chain's CDR3 is CASSEATGYQAFF. The CDR3 DNA reads TGTGCCAGCAGTGAAGCGACAGGCTATCAGGCTTTCTTT.

Only a few counts were recorded for this clonotype. The CDR3 is CASSPSLSGQPQHF. Written as DNA, the CDR3 is TGTGCCAGCAGTCCGTCGTTAAGCGGGCAGCCCCAGCATTTT. V and J are TRBV28 and TRBJ1-5; D remains unclear. Germline loops: CDR1 MDHEN, CDR2 SYDVKM. Trimming removed 5 bases at V and 7 bases at J, with 15 bases between. CDR3 length: 14 amino acids. The full variable domain, its missing parts supplied by reference TRBV28 and TRBJ1-5, is DVKVTQSSRYLVKRTGEKVFLECVQDMDHENMFWYRQDPGLGLRLIYFSYDVKMKEKGDIPEGYSVSREKKERFSLILESASTNQTSMYLCASSPSLSGQPQHFGDGTRLSIL.

The chain joins TRBV10-3 to TRBJ2-3; 8 bases align to TRBD1. The V and J ends lost 4 bases and 4 bases, in that order; junction bases with no gene match: 10. The CDR3 consists of 16 residues. The germline V gene encodes CDR1 ENHRY and CDR2 SYGVKD. This CDR3 reads CAISGVGQGASDTQYF. Here the CDR3 DNA reads TGTGCCATCAGTGGGGTCGGGCAGGGGGCGTCAGATACGCAGTATTTT.

This clonotype was detected only a few times. This chain uses TRBV7-2 with TRBJ2-1; D unresolved. Germline CDR1 is SGHTA and CDR2 is FQGNSA. The CDR3 consists of 14 residues. V was cut by 4 bases and J by 6 bases, with 13 bases left in between. CDR3 loop: CASSSRIWGNEQFF. In DNA, the CDR3 is TGTGCCAGCAGCTCCAGGATCTGGGGCAATGAGCAGTTCTTC. The variable domain in full, completed from reference TRBV7-2 and TRBJ2-1, reads GAGVSQSPSNKVTEKGKDVELRCDPISGHTALYWYRQSLGQGLEFLIYFQGNSAPDKSGLPSDRFSAERTGGSVSTLTIQRTQQEDSAVYLCASSSRIWGNEQFFGPGTRLTVL.

A few counts support this clonotype. V gene TRBV20-1 combines with J gene TRBJ2-5, with TRBD2 identical over 15 bases. The CDR3 totals 16 residues. V shed 3 bases, J shed 7 bases, and the junction held 9 bases outside the gene matches. Germline values: CDR1 DFQATT, CDR2 SNEGSKA (reference sequence). CDR3 nucleotides: TGCAGTGCTAGGGTCGGACTAGCGGGGGGGCAGAGGACCCAGTACTTC. It specifies CSARVGLAGGQRTQYF.

This chain uses TRBV3-1 with TRBJ2-1; TRBD1 matches 8 bases. The J call may be faulty, since TRBJ2-5 better matches the DNA end. CDR3 length: 14 amino acids. Germline CDR1 and CDR2: LGHDT and YNNKEL (reference sequence). The CDR3 protein is CASSQPQTGVTQYF. The CDR3 nucleotides read TGTGCCAGCAGCCAGCCCCAGACAGGGGTGACCCAGTACTTC.

CDR3 sequence: CASSQGFGRGVSLHF. The DNA for the CDR3 is TGTGCCAGCAGCCAAGGATTTGGGCGAGGTGTGTCCCTCCACTTT. The chain employs TRBV3-1 and TRBJ1-6; D unresolved. CDR1 is LGHDT and CDR2 is YNNKEL in the germline V gene (reference sequence). The CDR3 is 15 amino acids. V shed 1 base and J shed 14 bases, with 18 bases lying between them.

In this sample, this clonotype turned up many times. The chain has TRBV6-2 or TRBV6-3 and TRBJ2-1; D unresolved. This CDR3 is built from 15 residues. Germline V gene sequence: CDR1 MNHEY, CDR2 SVGEGT. Trimming took off 10 bases at V and 4 bases at J, with 20 bases between the two ends. CDR3 DNA sequence: TGTGCCACCTACGCCCGAAGGCGCCAATACAATGAGCAGTTCTTC. The encoded protein is CATYARRRQYNEQFF.

The V call is TRBV6-2 or TRBV6-3, the J call TRBJ1-2; no clear D gene. V shed 5 bases and J shed 2 bases, with 3 bases lying between them. The CDR3 consists of 11 residues. Germline values: CDR1 MNHEY, CDR2 SVGEGT. The CDR3 bases are TGTGCCAGCAGTATGAACTATGGCTACACCTTC. It translates to CASSMNYGYTF.

The genes are TRBV10-3 and TRBJ1-1; D is uncertain. Per the germline V gene, CDR1 is ENHRY and CDR2 is SYGVKD. This CDR3 comprises 17 residues. The ends were cut back, 0 bases at V and 3 bases at J, with 17 bases in the middle. In DNA, the CDR3 is TGTGCCATCAGTGAGTCGACGTCCATCCATGGTCACACTGAAGCTTTCTTT. This codes for CAISESTSIHGHTEAFF.

This clonotype was observed a handful of times. V usage is TRBV4-3 and J usage is TRBJ2-5; a weak D match, TRBD2 (6 bases). The germline V and J ends were trimmed by 1 base and 3 bases, with 12 bases remaining between them. The germline V gene encodes CDR1 LGHNA and CDR2 YSLEER. This CDR3 is built from 15 residues. The DNA of the CDR3 is TGCGCCAGCAGCCAAGCCGGGAGAATAAAAGAGACCCAGTACTTC. It is translated as CASSQAGRIKETQYF.

This clonotype appeared a few times. The rearrangement uses TRBV6-1 and TRBJ2-5; 9 nucleotides align to TRBD1. In germline, CDR1 is MNHNS, CDR2 SASEGT. The CDR3 is 17 residues long. After removal of 5 bases from V and 1 base from J, the junction contained 11 bases not matched to a gene. The CDR3 coding sequence is TGTGCCAGCAGTCGATTTAAGGGGACAGGGACCCAAGAGACCCAGTACTTC. This translates into CASSRFKGTGTQETQYF.

The chain recombines TRBV7-3 with TRBJ2-3, with D perhaps TRBD2 (6 bases). Germline V CDR1 and CDR2: SGHTA, FQGTGA. The CDR3 extends over 15 amino acids. V gave up 1 base and J gave up 2 bases, with 10 bases separating them. DNA of the CDR3: TGTGCCAGCAGCTTAATGGGACTTCACACAGATACGCAGTATTTT. Protein product: CASSLMGLHTDTQYF. The variable domain in full, with the rest retrieved from reference TRBV7-3 and TRBJ2-3, is GAGVSQTPSNKVTEKGKYVELRCDPISGHTALYWYRQSLGQGPEFLIYFQGTGAADDSGLPNDRFFAVRPEGSVSTLKIQRTERGDSAVYLCASSLMGLHTDTQYFGPGTRLTVL.

The chain has TRBV5-1 and TRBJ2-3; TRBD1 aligns across 11 bases. Per the germline V gene, CDR1 is SGHRS and CDR2 is YFSETQ. This CDR3 region has 15 residues. Losses at the gene ends were 4 bases for V and 7 bases for J; bases not matched to a gene: 8. CDR3 bases: TGCGCCAGCAGCCTAGGACAGGGGGCGCGGAATACGCAGTATTTT. Translated: CASSLGQGARNTQYF.

This clonotype has a handful of counts. The rearrangement uses TRBV12-3 or TRBV12-4 and TRBJ2-1; D is undetermined. This CDR3 has 14 amino acids. V shed 0 bases and J shed 4 bases, with 7 bases lying between them. The DNA of the CDR3 is TGTGCCAGCAGTTTAGCGCTTGGATACAATGAGCAGTTCTTC. Protein product: CASSLALGYNEQFF.

The chain has TRBV5-1 and TRBJ2-7, with D maybe TRBD2 (5 bases). The V gene lost 5 bases and the J gene lost 2 bases, with 17 bases spanning the gap. This CDR3 region has 15 residues. From germline, CDR1 is SGHRS and CDR2 YFSETQ. The CDR3 reads CASRSEGLSPYEQYF. As DNA, the CDR3 is TGCGCCAGCAGATCTGAGGGCCTTAGCCCCTACGAGCAGTACTTC.

The chain combines TRBV7-3 with TRBJ2-2; D could derive from TRBD1 or TRBD2 (6 bases each). The CDR3 extends over 13 amino acids. V was clipped by 4 bases and J by 4 bases, with 7 bases between them. The germline CDR1 and CDR2 sequences are SGHTA and FQGTGA. CDR3 region: CASSWGATGELFF. CDR3 coding DNA: TGTGCCAGCAGCTGGGGGGCCACCGGGGAGCTGTTTTTT.

The DNA of the CDR3 is TGCGCCAGCAGCCAAGATGTCGTGGGGGCGGCGCGCTACAATGAGCAGTTCTTC. It is translated as CASSQDVVGAARYNEQFF. This rearrangement joins TRBV4-1 to TRBJ2-1; D perhaps matches TRBD1 (6 bases). This CDR3 is built from 18 residues. The germline gives CDR1 MGHRA, CDR2 YSYEKL. V lost 0 bases, J lost 3 bases, and 18 bases lay in between.

V and J are TRBV7-9 and TRBJ1-1; TRBD1 is a possible D gene (6 bases). The length of the CDR3 is 13 residues. V gave up 5 bases and J gave up 0 bases, with 7 bases separating them. The germline CDR1 and CDR2 sequences are SEHNR and FQNEAQ (reference sequence). As DNA, the CDR3 is TGTGCCAGCAGCGACAGGATGAACACTGAAGCTTTCTTT. Its protein product is CASSDRMNTEAFF.

This clonotype has only a few counts. The chain combines TRBV9 with TRBJ2-7, with D perhaps matching TRBD1 or TRBD2 (6 bases each). The length of the CDR3 is 13 residues. Germline assignment: CDR1 SGDLS and CDR2 YYNGEE. The V end was cut by 2 bases, the J end by 3 bases, with 9 bases between. In nucleotides, the CDR3 is TGTGCCAGCAGCGTCGGGGGCTACTACGAGCAGTACTTC. Protein product: CASSVGGYYEQYF.

In its sample, this clonotype was seen a few times. This chain joins TRBV30 and TRBJ2-7, with TRBD1 matching over 9 bases. The ends lost 0 bases at V and 3 bases at J; junction bases unmatched: 6. Per germline, CDR1 GTSNPN and CDR2 SVGIG (reference sequence). This CDR3 is built from 15 residues. CDR3 residues: CAWSVPGTGIYEQYF. Written as DNA, the CDR3 is TGTGCCTGGAGTGTACCCGGGACAGGGATCTACGAGCAGTACTTC. The entire variable domain, with the rest obtained from reference TRBV30 and TRBJ2-7, is as follows: SQTIHQWPATLVQPVGSPLSLECTVEGTSNPNLYWYRQAAGRGLQLLFYSVGIGQISSEVPQNLSASRPQDRQFILSSKKLLLSDSGFYLCAWSVPGTGIYEQYFGPGTRLTVT.

The table lists this clonotype with a few counts. One end of the junction does not line up with germline, which may come from a read error. The chain joins TRBV6-5 to TRBJ1-1; D is possibly TRBD1 (5 bases). This CDR3 is 15 amino acids long. Germline CDR1 reads MNHEY; CDR2 reads SVGAGI. The CDR3 DNA reads TGTGCCAGCAGTTACGGGGGGGGAAGAGACACTGAAGCTTCCTTT. Translating gives CASSYGGGRDTEASF.